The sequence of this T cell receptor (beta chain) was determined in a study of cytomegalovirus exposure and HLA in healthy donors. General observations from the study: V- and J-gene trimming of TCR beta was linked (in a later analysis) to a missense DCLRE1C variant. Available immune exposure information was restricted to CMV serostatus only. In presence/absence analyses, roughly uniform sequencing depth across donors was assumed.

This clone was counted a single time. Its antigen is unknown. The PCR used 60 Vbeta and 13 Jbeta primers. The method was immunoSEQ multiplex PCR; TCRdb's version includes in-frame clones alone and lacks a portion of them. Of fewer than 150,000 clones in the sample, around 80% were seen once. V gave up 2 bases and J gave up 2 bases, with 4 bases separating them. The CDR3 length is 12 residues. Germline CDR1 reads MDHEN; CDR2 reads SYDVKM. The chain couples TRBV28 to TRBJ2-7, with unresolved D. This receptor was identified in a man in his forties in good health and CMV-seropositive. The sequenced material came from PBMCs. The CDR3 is CASSLLAYEQYF. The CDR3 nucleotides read TGTGCCAGCAGTTTACTAGCCTACGAGCAGTACTTC.